What follows are 26 T cell receptor beta chains derived from one specimen sequenced in a study of T cell repertoires in cytomegalovirus infection. What these receptors recognize is not known. TCRdb reanalysed the reads using MiXCR and keeps one entry per CDR3 protein. The sample lists roughly 150,000 distinct CDR3 sequences, roughly a third seen once, with about 50% in the top ten. The sequenced sample was CD8+ T cells from cultured PBMCs, obtained from culture after CMV antigen stimulation. These receptors originate from a human donor in good health (CMV status not recorded). Some clones in this sample may be carry-over from other donors' samples.

The chain has TRBV7-9 and TRBJ2-1, with TRBD1 as a possible D gene (5 bases). Trimming stripped 6 bases from V and 6 bases from J, with 9 bases between. Germline V CDR1 and CDR2: SEHNR, FQNEAQ (reference sequence). The length of the CDR3 is 12 residues. This chain's CDR3 is CASRHQGNEQFF. The CDR3 DNA is TGTGCCAGCAGACACCAGGGCAATGAGCAGTTCTTC.

The J gene is TRBJ2-1, the V gene TRBV2; TRBD2 matches at 11 bases. From germline, CDR1 is SNHLY and CDR2 FYNNEI. The CDR3 is 12 residues long. V dropped 10 bases and J dropped 7; count of bases not matched to a gene: 3. The CDR3 region is CAIGTSGNEQFF. The CDR3 DNA reads as TGTGCCATCGGGACTAGCGGAAATGAGCAGTTCTTC.

This clonotype was detected only a few times. This chain joins TRBV10-3 and TRBJ1-4, with D unclear. CDR3 length: 16 residues. V lost 2 bases to trimming and J lost 1 base, with 11 bases between them. The germline CDR1 and CDR2 sequences are ENHRY and SYGVKD. CDR3 DNA: TGTGCCATCAGTGAGAATGCCGTCGGAACTAATGAAAAACTGTTTTTT. It codes for CAISENAVGTNEKLFF.

The J gene is TRBJ1-2, the V gene TRBV20-1; D is possibly TRBD1 (6 bases). The CDR3 contains 13 residues. Germline lookup yields CDR1 DFQATT and CDR2 SNEGSKA (reference sequence). The ends were cut back, 6 bases at V and 3 bases at J, with 14 bases in the middle. The CDR3 is CSAVRQEHYGYTF. CDR3 in DNA: TGCAGTGCCGTTCGACAGGAACACTATGGCTACACCTTC.

This clonotype has a handful of counts. The V call is TRBV6-1, the J call TRBJ1-2; D ambiguous. V shed 4 bases and J shed 0 bases, with 18 bases lying between them. The CDR3 covers 17 residues. Germline CDR1 is MNHNS and CDR2 is SASEGT. In nucleotides, the CDR3 is TGTGCCAGCAGTGTCCAGTCAAGTCCCACAACTAACTATGGCTACACCTTC. The encoded protein is CASSVQSSPTTNYGYTF.

This chain links TRBV9 with TRBJ2-7; 12 nucleotides match TRBD1. The germline V gene has CDR1 SGDLS and CDR2 YYNGEE. Trimming at V came to 3 bases and at J to 4 bases, leaving 5 bases not matched to a gene. CDR3 length: 15 residues. In DNA, the CDR3 is TGTGCCAGCAGCGAGGGGGGACAGGGGGCTTACGAGCAGTACTTC. Its translation is CASSEGGQGAYEQYF.

The J gene is TRBJ2-1, the V gene TRBV27; D might be TRBD2 (6 bases). Trimming stripped 8 bases from V and 2 bases from J, with 13 bases between. Germline V gives CDR1 MNHEY, CDR2 SMNVEV (reference sequence). The CDR3 is 14 amino acids. CDR3 DNA: TGTGCCAGCGGAGGGGACGGGACCTACAATGAGCAGTTCTTC. Its protein is CASGGDGTYNEQFF.

This clonotype has a handful of counts. The V gene is TRBV29-1, the J gene TRBJ2-1; possibly TRBD2 for D (6 bases). V shed 6 bases and J shed 2 bases, with 17 bases lying between them. Germline V gene sequence: CDR1 SQVTM, CDR2 ANQGSEA. The CDR3 sequence is 15 residues long. The CDR3 DNA is TGCAGCGTCCCCGAAGGACTAACAACCTACAATGAGCAGTTCTTC. Translated, it gives CSVPEGLTTYNEQFF.

This chain uses TRBV20-1 with TRBJ2-5; TRBD2 matches at 9 bases. With V trimmed by 4 bases and J by 5 bases, 14 bases remained unmatched. CDR1 is DFQATT, CDR2 SNEGSKA, per germline (reference sequence). The CDR3 loop spans 16 amino acids. In nucleotides, the CDR3 is TGCAGTGCTACCTCCTCCTTGGCGACTAGCGGCGAGACCCAGTACTTC. This translates into CSATSSLATSGETQYF.

The chain uses TRBV28 and TRBJ2-5, with 9 bases matching TRBD1. The V gene's germline CDR1 is MDHEN and CDR2 SYDVKM. The CDR3 is 15 amino acids. Trimming took 6 bases from V and 5 from J; bases not matched to a gene: 10. The CDR3 bases are TGTGCCAGCAGGTACACCGGGACAGGGAAGGAGACCCAGTACTTC. Translation gives CASRYTGTGKETQYF.

J is TRBJ1-4 and V is TRBV4-1, with no clear D. In germline, CDR1 is MGHRA, CDR2 YSYEKL. Trimming stripped 4 bases from V and 6 bases from J, with 6 bases between. The length of the CDR3 is 12 residues. The CDR3 reads CASSRPYEKLFF. CDR3 coding DNA: TGCGCCAGCAGCCGCCCGTATGAAAAACTGTTTTTT.

The V call is TRBV28, the J call TRBJ1-1, with TRBD1 matching over 9 bases. CDR1 MDHEN and CDR2 SYDVKM come from the germline V gene. The CDR3 spans 15 residues. The ends lost 2 bases at V and 3 bases at J; junction bases unmatched: 4. The CDR3 sequence: CASSLLQGADTEAFF. In DNA form, the CDR3 reads TGTGCCAGCAGTTTACTACAGGGGGCTGACACTGAAGCTTTCTTT.

This clonotype was observed many times. The chain employs TRBV7-3 and TRBJ2-7; D perhaps matches TRBD2 (5 bases). Germline V gene lookup returns CDR1 SGHTA and CDR2 FQGTGA. Deletions cut 5 bases from V and 8 bases from J, with 22 bases between. There are 15 residues in the CDR3. In DNA form, the CDR3 reads TGTGCCAGCAGCCCCCCAGAGGGTGTAATTATCCAGCAGTACTTC. Protein product: CASSPPEGVIIQQYF.

This clonotype came up a few times. The genes are TRBV9 and TRBJ1-4, with a tentative D call TRBD1 (5 bases). Germline CDR1 and CDR2: SGDLS and YYNGEE. This CDR3 has 14 amino acids. V was shortened by 2 bases and J by 8 bases, with 13 bases between the two germline ends. CDR3 residues: CASSVGVGEEKLFF. The CDR3 DNA reads as TGTGCCAGCAGCGTGGGGGTCGGGGAGGAAAAACTGTTTTTT.

This clonotype has ten or more counts. V is TRBV4-1 and J is TRBJ1-2; no reliable D call. This CDR3 is 15 amino acids long. The germline gives CDR1 MGHRA, CDR2 YSYEKL. Trimming pared 0 bases from V and 1 base from J, leaving 9 bases between. CDR3 sequence: CASSQDREVNYGYTF. CDR3 nucleotide sequence: TGCGCCAGCAGCCAAGATCGAGAGGTTAACTATGGCTACACCTTC.

The genes are TRBV5-1 and TRBJ1-4; D is unresolved. Germline V gene sequence: CDR1 SGHRS, CDR2 YFSETQ. The CDR3 has 14 amino acids. The ends were cut back, 5 bases at V and 3 bases at J, with 11 bases in the middle. As DNA, the CDR3 is TGCGCCAGCAGAAAAGGAGGACCTAATGAAAAACTGTTTTTT. Its protein is CASRKGGPNEKLFF. Filled out from reference TRBV5-1 and TRBJ1-4, the complete variable domain reads KAGVTQTPRYLIKTRGQQVTLSCSPISGHRSVSWYQQTPGQGLQFLFEYFSETQRNKGNFPGRFSGRQFSNSRSEMNVSTLELGDSALYLCASRKGGPNEKLFFGSGTQLSVL.

This clonotype was recorded at least ten times. The rearrangement uses TRBV28 and TRBJ1-6, with D possibly matching TRBD1 (5 bases). Trimming pared 2 bases from V and 2 bases from J, leaving 7 bases between. The germline gives CDR1 MDHEN, CDR2 SYDVKM. The CDR3 totals 15 residues. DNA of the CDR3: TGTGCCAGCAGTTTAGGGGGACCCTATAATTCACCCCTCCACTTT. Its translation is CASSLGGPYNSPLHF.

V gene TRBV10-3 combines with J gene TRBJ2-5; D perhaps matches TRBD1 (5 bases). Looked up from germline, CDR1 is ENHRY and CDR2 is SYGVKD. This CDR3 region has 16 residues. The V end was cut by 3 bases, the J end by 5 bases, with 19 bases between. CDR3 bases: TGTGCCATCAGTGAATTTCTAGGGGCCACTCAGGAGACCCAGTACTTC. It is translated as CAISEFLGATQETQYF.

This chain uses TRBV29-1 with TRBJ2-5; tentative D call: TRBD1 (5 bases). There are 12 residues in the CDR3. Germline V gene lookup returns CDR1 SQVTM and CDR2 ANQGSEA. V was trimmed by 7 bases and J by 5 bases, leaving 14 bases between them. The DNA for the CDR3 is TGCAGCGGGGTCGGCAACAGGGAGACCCAGTACTTC. Its protein is CSGVGNRETQYF.

The chain's CDR3 is CATSRDSGGGSYNEQFF. CDR3 DNA sequence: TGTGCCACCAGCAGAGATAGTGGCGGGGGGTCCTACAATGAGCAGTTCTTC. This sequence joins TRBV15 and TRBJ2-1; 8 nucleotides align to TRBD2. Germline CDR1 LNHNV, CDR2 YYDKDF (reference sequence). The CDR3 is 17 residues long. Losses at the gene ends were 0 bases for V and 1 base for J; bases not matched to a gene: 5.

The V and J genes are TRBV2 and TRBJ2-3; TRBD2 might be the D (6 bases). Germline V gene lookup returns CDR1 SNHLY and CDR2 FYNNEI. The CDR3 spans 16 residues. Trimming left V 0 bases short and J 2 bases short, with 12 bases between. Here the CDR3 reads CASSEAQEGFTDTQYF. CDR3 DNA: TGTGCCAGCAGTGAAGCACAGGAGGGTTTCACAGATACGCAGTATTTT.

V and J are TRBV7-8 and TRBJ2-5; 10 bases agree with TRBD2. V dropped 4 bases and J dropped 3; count of bases not matched to a gene: 11. The CDR3 covers 17 residues. Germline V gene lookup returns CDR1 SGHVS and CDR2 FQNEAQ. The CDR3, as DNA: TGTGCCAGCAGCTCCCTCCCTGCTAGCGGGGGTAAAGAGACCCAGTACTTC. It encodes CASSSLPASGGKETQYF.

This clonotype came up a few times. This chain uses TRBV4-1 with TRBJ1-5; D call uncertain. This CDR3 region has 16 residues. V gave up 0 bases and J gave up 3 bases, with 12 bases separating them. Per germline, CDR1 MGHRA and CDR2 YSYEKL. CDR3 residues: CASSQDPTYYNQPQHF. As DNA, the CDR3 is TGCGCCAGCAGCCAAGACCCGACCTACTACAATCAGCCCCAGCATTTT.

The CDR3: CASSFGSSGNTIYF. The DNA of the CDR3 is TGTGCCAGCAGTTTTGGATCATCTGGAAACACCATATATTTT. This rearrangement joins TRBV28 to TRBJ1-3; D not resolved. The ends were cut back, 3 bases at V and 1 base at J, with 7 bases in the middle. The CDR3 covers 14 residues. The germline V gene encodes CDR1 MDHEN and CDR2 SYDVKM.

This chain joins TRBV27 and TRBJ2-7; 8 nucleotides align to TRBD1. V lost 5 bases and J lost 4; bases outside the gene matches: 7. Germline V gene data show CDR1 as MNHEY and CDR2 as SMNVEV (reference sequence). The CDR3 totals 14 residues. The CDR3 sequence is CASSETGEGYEQYF. CDR3 DNA: TGTGCCAGCAGTGAGACAGGGGAAGGGTACGAGCAGTACTTC.

This clonotype was observed a handful of times. This sequence joins TRBV7-3 and TRBJ2-4, with TRBD1 as a possible D gene (7 bases). CDR1 and CDR2 from the germline V gene are SGHTA and FQGTGA. V shed 2 bases and J shed 3 bases, with 14 bases lying between them. The CDR3 totals 16 residues. CDR3 coding DNA: TGTGCCAGCAGCTTACTCAGGGGGGATGGCAAAAACATTCAGTACTTC. It codes for CASSLLRGDGKNIQYF.